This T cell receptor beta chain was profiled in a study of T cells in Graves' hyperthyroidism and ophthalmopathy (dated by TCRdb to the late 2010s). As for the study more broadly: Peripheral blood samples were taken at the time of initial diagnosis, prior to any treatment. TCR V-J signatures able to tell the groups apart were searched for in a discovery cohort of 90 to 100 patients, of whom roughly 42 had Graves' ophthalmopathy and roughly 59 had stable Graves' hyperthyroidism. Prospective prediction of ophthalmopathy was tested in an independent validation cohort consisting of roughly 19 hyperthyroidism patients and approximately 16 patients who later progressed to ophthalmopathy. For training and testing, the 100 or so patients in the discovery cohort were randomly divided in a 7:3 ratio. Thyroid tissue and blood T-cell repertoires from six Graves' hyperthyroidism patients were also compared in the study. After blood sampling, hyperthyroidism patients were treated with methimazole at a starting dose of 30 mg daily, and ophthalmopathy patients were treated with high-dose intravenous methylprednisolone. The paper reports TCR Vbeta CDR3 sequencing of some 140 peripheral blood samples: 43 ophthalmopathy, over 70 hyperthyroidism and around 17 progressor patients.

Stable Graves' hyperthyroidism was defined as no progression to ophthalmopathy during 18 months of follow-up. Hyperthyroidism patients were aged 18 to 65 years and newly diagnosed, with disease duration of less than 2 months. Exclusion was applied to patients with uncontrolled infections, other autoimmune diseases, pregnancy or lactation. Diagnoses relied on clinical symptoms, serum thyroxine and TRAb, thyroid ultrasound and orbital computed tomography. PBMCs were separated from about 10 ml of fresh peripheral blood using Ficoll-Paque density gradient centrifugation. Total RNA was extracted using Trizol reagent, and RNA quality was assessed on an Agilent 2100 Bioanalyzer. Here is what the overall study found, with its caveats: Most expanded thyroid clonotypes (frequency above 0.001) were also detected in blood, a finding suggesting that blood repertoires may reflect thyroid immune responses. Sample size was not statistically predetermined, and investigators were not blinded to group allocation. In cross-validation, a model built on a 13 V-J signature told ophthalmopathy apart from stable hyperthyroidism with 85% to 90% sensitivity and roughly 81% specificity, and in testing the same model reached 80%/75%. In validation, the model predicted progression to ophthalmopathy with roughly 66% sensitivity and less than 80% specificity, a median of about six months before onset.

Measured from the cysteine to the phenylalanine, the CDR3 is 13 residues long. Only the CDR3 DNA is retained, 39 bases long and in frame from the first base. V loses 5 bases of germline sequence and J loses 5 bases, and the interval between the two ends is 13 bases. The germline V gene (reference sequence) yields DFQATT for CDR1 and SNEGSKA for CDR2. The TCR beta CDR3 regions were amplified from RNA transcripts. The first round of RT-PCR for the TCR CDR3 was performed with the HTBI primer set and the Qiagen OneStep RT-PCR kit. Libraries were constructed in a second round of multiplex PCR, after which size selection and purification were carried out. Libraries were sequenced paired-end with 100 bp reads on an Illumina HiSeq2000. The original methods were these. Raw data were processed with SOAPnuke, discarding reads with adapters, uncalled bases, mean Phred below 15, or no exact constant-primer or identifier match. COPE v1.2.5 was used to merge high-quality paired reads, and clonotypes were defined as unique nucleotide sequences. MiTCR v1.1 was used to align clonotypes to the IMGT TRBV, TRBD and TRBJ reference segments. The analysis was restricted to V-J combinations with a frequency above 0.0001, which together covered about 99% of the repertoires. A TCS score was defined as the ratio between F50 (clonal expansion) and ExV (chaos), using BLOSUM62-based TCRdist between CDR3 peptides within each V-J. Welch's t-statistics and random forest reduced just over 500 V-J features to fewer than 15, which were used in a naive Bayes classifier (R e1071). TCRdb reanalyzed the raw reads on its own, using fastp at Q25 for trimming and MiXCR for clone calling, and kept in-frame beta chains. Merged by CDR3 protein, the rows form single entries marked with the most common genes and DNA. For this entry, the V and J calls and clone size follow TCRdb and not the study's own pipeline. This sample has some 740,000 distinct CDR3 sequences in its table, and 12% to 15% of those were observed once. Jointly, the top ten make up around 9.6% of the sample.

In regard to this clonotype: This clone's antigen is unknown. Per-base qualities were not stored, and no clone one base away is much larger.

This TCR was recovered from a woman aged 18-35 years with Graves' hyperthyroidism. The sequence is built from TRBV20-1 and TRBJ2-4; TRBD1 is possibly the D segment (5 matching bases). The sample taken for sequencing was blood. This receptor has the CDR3 CSAHRQWENIQYF. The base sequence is TGCAGTGCTCACAGACAGTGGGAAAACATTCAGTACTTC.